This T cell receptor beta chain was observed in a study of T cell responses to AZD1222 COVID-19 vaccine. Whole-study results and caveats: Repertoires were sampled only after the peak T cell response. Targeting of unmutated variant regions was reportedly seen in nearly half of spike-specific TCRs. The number of AZD1222 recipients seropositive at baseline was only 6 or 7.

In the case of this clone: The antigen remains undetermined.

The CDR3 extends over 17 amino acids. The V segment lost 4 bases and the J segment 5 bases; nucleotides outside the gene matches: 14. Per the germline V gene, CDR1 is LGHNA and CDR2 is YSLEER. TCRdb's copy holds only in-frame clones and misses some; the assay was immunoSEQ multiplex PCR. The sample lists 90,000 to 120,000 clones; 92% were seen once. The sequence was collected from an adult in good health. The chain links TRBV4-3 to TRBJ2-3; 8 bases are a match to TRBD2. The sequences come from peripheral blood, collected on day 0 of AZD1222 vaccination. The CDR3 nucleotides are TGCGCCAGCAGCCCCCGAGCTATTAGCGGGAACCTAGATACGCAGTATTTT. It codes for CASSPRAISGNLDTQYF.